This T cell receptor (beta chain) is from a study of blood T cell repertoires in COVID-19. As for the study in general: The analysed material was cDNA or gDNA that came from T cells, B-cell-depleted T cells, or PBMCs.

TCRdb's copy holds only in-frame clones and misses some; the assay was immunoSEQ multiplex PCR. The sample lists roughly 190,000 clones, around 91% occurring once. The CDR3 is 19 amino acids. The V gene end was trimmed by 7 bases and the J gene end by 1 base; junction bases not matched to a gene: 21. In terms of age and location, participants ranged from roughly 18 to 90 years and lived in about two dozen US areas. Cohort 3 recovered donors had two negative PCRs, clearance, or symptom resolution. The clonotype originates from a woman under 30 who had recovered from COVID-19. The sequencing sample was made of PBMCs or T cells enriched from blood (not recorded which). The rearrangement links TRBV23-1 to TRBJ2-7; 8 bases agree with TRBD2. TRBV23-1 carries the ORF label, with uncertain function. CDR3 in DNA: TGCGCCAGCATCCCCATACGCAGGCTAGCGGGTGTACCTTCCTACGAGCAGTACTTC. This gives the protein CASIPIRRLAGVPSYEQYF.